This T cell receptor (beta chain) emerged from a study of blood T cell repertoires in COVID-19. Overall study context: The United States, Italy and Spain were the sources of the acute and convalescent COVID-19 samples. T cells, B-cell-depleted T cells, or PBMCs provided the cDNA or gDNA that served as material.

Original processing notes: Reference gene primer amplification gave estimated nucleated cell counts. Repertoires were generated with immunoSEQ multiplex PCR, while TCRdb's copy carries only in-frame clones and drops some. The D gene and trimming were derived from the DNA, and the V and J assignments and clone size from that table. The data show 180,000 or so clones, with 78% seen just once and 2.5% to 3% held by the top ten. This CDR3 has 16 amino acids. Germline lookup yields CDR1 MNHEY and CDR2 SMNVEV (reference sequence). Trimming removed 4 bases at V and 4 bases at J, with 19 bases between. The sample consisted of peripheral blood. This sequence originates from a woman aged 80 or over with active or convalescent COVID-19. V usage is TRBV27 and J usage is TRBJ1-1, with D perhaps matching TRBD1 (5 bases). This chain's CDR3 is CASSSLGGIGGTEAFF. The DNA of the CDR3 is TGTGCCAGCAGTTCGCTTGGGGGGATAGGAGGCACTGAAGCTTTCTTT.